The rows below give T cell receptor beta chains drawn from one sample of a study of PD-1 blockade in classical Hodgkin lymphoma. This table comes from immunoSEQ multiplex PCR, and its TCRdb copy is limited to in-frame clones, with some not included. The sample consists of 15,000 to 20,000 clones, approximately 70% of them appearing once. The starting material was CD4+ T cells from blood, obtained before the fourth cycle of nivolumab. All receptors come from a human donor with classical Hodgkin lymphoma. The CDR3 runs from the conserved cysteine through the conserved F or W. Fields, in order: J gene, CDR3 length, D gene, V gene, clone size, CDR3 DNA, CDR3 protein. The D gene is left open where the match is weak. A row's size may be missing; if present it is once, few, many or a size class.

j_gene: TRBJ2-2
len: 14
d_gene: .
v_gene: TRBV4-3
abundance: .
CDR3nt: TGCGCCAGCAGCCAGTTGTCGAACACCGGGGAGCTGTTTTTT
CDR3aa: CASSQLSNTGELFF

j_gene: TRBJ1-1
len: 16
d_gene: TRBD1
v_gene: TRBV2
abundance: .
CDR3nt: TGTGCCAGCAGGGCCGGGACAGGGGGTGTGGGCACTGAAGCTTTCTTT
CDR3aa: CASRAGTGGVGTEAFF

j_gene: TRBJ1-6
len: 16
d_gene: .
v_gene: TRBV4-3
abundance: .
CDR3nt: TGCGCCAGCAGCCAAGCAGGAGGGACCTATAATTCACCCCTCCACTTT
CDR3aa: CASSQAGGTYNSPLHF

j_gene: TRBJ2-3
len: 15
d_gene: .
v_gene: TRBV5-1
abundance: .
CDR3nt: TGCGCCAGCAGCTTGGCAGGACGGGGCACAGATACGCAGTATTTT
CDR3aa: CASSLAGRGTDTQYF

j_gene: TRBJ2-5
len: 13
d_gene: .
v_gene: TRBV5-1
abundance: .
CDR3nt: TGCGCCAGCAGCGCCCGGGACAAAGAGACCCAGTACTTC
CDR3aa: CASSARDKETQYF

j_gene: TRBJ2-2
len: 14
d_gene: .
v_gene: TRBV2
abundance: .
CDR3nt: TGTGCCAGCACAGTGACGGGCAACACCGGGGAGCTGTTTTTT
CDR3aa: CASTVTGNTGELFF

j_gene: TRBJ2-1
len: 16
d_gene: TRBD2
v_gene: TRBV19
abundance: few
CDR3nt: TGTGCCAGTAGTCTGCTAGCGGGAGGGCACTACAATGAGCAGTTCTTC
CDR3aa: CASSLLAGGHYNEQFF

j_gene: TRBJ1-3
len: 14
d_gene: .
v_gene: TRBV27
abundance: medium-sized
CDR3nt: TGTGCCAGCAGTCCTAGGGTATCTGGAAACACCATATATTTT
CDR3aa: CASSPRVSGNTIYF

j_gene: TRBJ2-7
len: 15
d_gene: .
v_gene: TRBV18
abundance: .
CDR3nt: TGTGCCAGCTCACCACCCTCCAGGGCGTACTACGAGCAGTACTTC
CDR3aa: CASSPPSRAYYEQYF

j_gene: TRBJ1-2
len: 12
d_gene: .
v_gene: TRBV28
abundance: .
CDR3nt: TGTGCCAGCATCGGTCCCTCGTATGGCTACACCTTC
CDR3aa: CASIGPSYGYTF

j_gene: TRBJ2-2
len: 13
d_gene: TRBD1
v_gene: TRBV2
abundance: .
CDR3nt: TGTGCCAGCAGGCGACAGGGGACCGGGGAGCTGTTTTTT
CDR3aa: CASRRQGTGELFF

j_gene: TRBJ1-3
len: 14
d_gene: TRBD1
v_gene: TRBV28
abundance: .
CDR3nt: TGTGCCAGCAGCTCGACAGGGTCTGGAAACACCATATATTTT
CDR3aa: CASSSTGSGNTIYF

j_gene: TRBJ2-7
len: 15
d_gene: TRBD2
v_gene: TRBV9
abundance: .
CDR3nt: TGTGCCAGCAGCCCTGGACTAGCGCAGTTCTACGAGCAGTACTTC
CDR3aa: CASSPGLAQFYEQYF

j_gene: TRBJ2-2
len: 12
d_gene: .
v_gene: TRBV5-1
abundance: once
CDR3nt: TGCGCCAGCAGCTTCCGGCCCCAGGAGCTGTTTTTT
CDR3aa: CASSFRPQELFF

j_gene: TRBJ2-5
len: 15
d_gene: TRBD1
v_gene: TRBV5-4
abundance: .
CDR3nt: TGTGCCAGCAGCTCCCAATATGACAGGGAACAGACCCAGTACTTC
CDR3aa: CASSSQYDREQTQYF

j_gene: TRBJ2-7
len: 14
d_gene: .
v_gene: TRBV28
abundance: .
CDR3nt: TGTGCCAGCAGTTTAGTAGGGGCTTCTTACGAGCAGTACTTC
CDR3aa: CASSLVGASYEQYF

j_gene: TRBJ2-1
len: 15
d_gene: TRBD1
v_gene: TRBV5-8
abundance: .
CDR3nt: TGTGCCAGCAGCTTGGGCCAGGGGGCTTACAATGAGCAGTTCTTC
CDR3aa: CASSLGQGAYNEQFF

j_gene: TRBJ2-1
len: 15
d_gene: TRBD2
v_gene: TRBV4-1
abundance: .
CDR3nt: TGCGCCAGCAGCCAAGTCCTAGCGGGAGTTAGTGAGCAGTTCTTC
CDR3aa: CASSQVLAGVSEQFF

j_gene: TRBJ2-1
len: 14
d_gene: .
v_gene: TRBV5-4
abundance: .
CDR3nt: TGTGCCAGCAGCTTGTGGACGGGATACAATGAGCAGTTCTTC
CDR3aa: CASSLWTGYNEQFF

j_gene: TRBJ2-7
len: 15
d_gene: .
v_gene: TRBV4-1
abundance: .
CDR3nt: TGCGCCAGCAGCCAAGGGTCGGCGACCTCCTACGAGCAGTACTTC
CDR3aa: CASSQGSATSYEQYF

j_gene: TRBJ2-5
len: 16
d_gene: .
v_gene: TRBV5-5
abundance: few
CDR3nt: TGTGCCAGCAGCTTGGCTGTCAGGGCGGGGCAAGAGACCCAGTACTTC
CDR3aa: CASSLAVRAGQETQYF

j_gene: TRBJ2-2
len: 13
d_gene: .
v_gene: TRBV7-7
abundance: .
CDR3nt: TGTGCCAGCAGCCCCACAAGCACCGGGGAGCTGTTTTTT
CDR3aa: CASSPTSTGELFF

j_gene: TRBJ2-3
len: 15
d_gene: .
v_gene: TRBV19
abundance: .
CDR3nt: TGTGCCAGTAGTATAGACGGGACTAGCACAGATACGCAGTATTTT
CDR3aa: CASSIDGTSTDTQYF

j_gene: TRBJ2-2
len: 13
d_gene: TRBD1
v_gene: TRBV10-3
abundance: .
CDR3nt: TGTGCCAGCAGGGGGTTGGACACCGGGGAGCTGTTTTTT
CDR3aa: CASRGLDTGELFF

j_gene: TRBJ2-1
len: 15
d_gene: TRBD2
v_gene: TRBV28
abundance: .
CDR3nt: TGTGCCAGTAATTCGGGTAGCGGGTATTACAATGAGCAGTTCTTC
CDR3aa: CASNSGSGYYNEQFF

j_gene: TRBJ1-4
len: 12
d_gene: .
v_gene: TRBV5-1
abundance: .
CDR3nt: TGCGCCAGCAGGCGGGGTAATGAAAAACTGTTTTTT
CDR3aa: CASRRGNEKLFF

j_gene: TRBJ2-2
len: 15
d_gene: .
v_gene: TRBV6-6
abundance: few
CDR3nt: TGTGCCAGCAGTTACCCCCTTGGGTCCTCCGGGGAGCTGTTTTTT
CDR3aa: CASSYPLGSSGELFF

j_gene: TRBJ2-3
len: 15
d_gene: .
v_gene: TRBV5-1
abundance: .
CDR3nt: TGCGCCAGCAGAAAGGACAGCCTTACTCGAGATACGCAGTATTTT
CDR3aa: CASRKDSLTRDTQYF

j_gene: TRBJ2-1
len: 15
d_gene: TRBD2
v_gene: TRBV7-3
abundance: few
CDR3nt: TGTGCCAGCACCATAAGCGGGAGGGGGAGGGATGAGCAGTTCTTC
CDR3aa: CASTISGRGRDEQFF

j_gene: TRBJ1-2
len: 12
d_gene: .
v_gene: TRBV7-2
abundance: .
CDR3nt: TGTGCCAGCAGCCCACAGAACTATGGCTACACCTTC
CDR3aa: CASSPQNYGYTF

j_gene: TRBJ1-6
len: 15
d_gene: TRBD1
v_gene: TRBV14
abundance: few
CDR3nt: TGTGCCAGCAGCCAAGGCCGGACAGGGAATTCACCCCTCCACTTT
CDR3aa: CASSQGRTGNSPLHF

j_gene: TRBJ1-5
len: 12
d_gene: .
v_gene: TRBV27
abundance: .
CDR3nt: TGTGCCAGCAGTTTTTTAAATCAGCCCCAGCATTTT
CDR3aa: CASSFLNQPQHF

j_gene: TRBJ1-2
len: 13
d_gene: .
v_gene: TRBV6-1
abundance: few
CDR3nt: TGTGCCAGCATTCCTGACAGGAACTATGGCTACACCTTC
CDR3aa: CASIPDRNYGYTF

j_gene: TRBJ1-2
len: 15
d_gene: .
v_gene: TRBV2
abundance: .
CDR3nt: TGTGCCAGCAGTACCCGACAGACAACTAGCTATGGCTACACCTTC
CDR3aa: CASSTRQTTSYGYTF

j_gene: TRBJ1-2
len: 14
d_gene: TRBD1
v_gene: TRBV5-1
abundance: .
CDR3nt: TGCGCCAGCAGCGGGGGACAGGGGGCCTATGGCTACACCTTC
CDR3aa: CASSGGQGAYGYTF